Below are 22 T cell receptor beta chains sequenced from a single sample in a study of shared clonotypes between healthy human individuals. The repertoire was sequenced with immunoSEQ multiplex PCR; TCRdb's copy has only in-frame clones and lacks some. Of some 1.4 million clones in the sample, over 95% were seen once. Sequenced sample: naive CD4+ T cells sorted from blood. The sample's subset: CD45RA+ positively selected. The receptors come from a man aged 25 to 45 in good health.

The chain couples TRBV28 to TRBJ2-6; 8 bases are shared with TRBD1. The CDR3 runs to 19 residues. The germline gives CDR1 MDHEN, CDR2 SYDVKM. With 2 bases clipped from V and 1 base from J, the junction kept 10 bases outside the gene matches. CDR3 nucleotides: TGTGCCAGCAGTTTACCGAGGCAGGGGGCGAGGTCTGGGGCCAACGTCCTGACTTTC. Its protein is CASSLPRQGARSGANVLTF. Variable domain in full (rest from reference TRBV28 and TRBJ2-6): DVKVTQSSRYLVKRTGEKVFLECVQDMDHENMFWYRQDPGLGLRLIYFSYDVKMKEKGDIPEGYSVSREKKERFSLILESASTNQTSMYLCASSLPRQGARSGANVLTFGAGSRLTVL.

V is TRBV5-3 and J is TRBJ1-5; TRBD1 matches 9 bases. TRBV5-3 is noted as an ORF with a role that remains uncertain. Trimming took 4 bases from V and 4 from J; bases not matched to a gene: 3. The CDR3 length is 14 residues. The CDR3 DNA sequence: TGTGCCAGAAGCGGAGGACAGGGGAATCAGCCCCAGCATTTT. This sequence encodes CARSGGQGNQPQHF.

The rearrangement joins TRBV6-5 to TRBJ2-3; no reliable D call. This CDR3 is 11 amino acids long. CDR1 MNHEY and CDR2 SVGAGI come from the germline V gene. The V end lost 6 bases, the J end lost 5 bases, and 6 bases lay between the germline ends. The CDR3 reads CASRLQDTQYF. The CDR3 DNA is TGTGCCAGCAGACTTCAAGATACGCAGTATTTT.

A single count supports this clone. This chain joins TRBV2 and TRBJ2-5, with D perhaps matching TRBD1 (6 bases). Germline CDR1 SNHLY, CDR2 FYNNEI. This CDR3 is built from 15 residues. Trimming pared 2 bases from V and 3 bases from J, leaving 13 bases between. Here the CDR3 reads CASSELGAGEETQYF. CDR3 in DNA: TGTGCCAGCAGTGAACTGGGGGCCGGGGAAGAGACCCAGTACTTC.

The rearrangement uses TRBV18 and TRBJ2-7; 8 bases map to TRBD1. Unmatched junction bases numbered 3, after V lost 4 bases and J lost 4 bases. Germline lookup yields CDR1 KGHSH and CDR2 LQKENI. This CDR3 is 13 amino acids long. CDR3 loop: CASSRGQAYEQYF. For the CDR3, the DNA is TGTGCCAGCTCACGGGGACAGGCGTACGAGCAGTACTTC. Using reference TRBV18 and TRBJ2-7 for the parts outside the CDR3, the full variable domain is NAGVMQNPRHLVRRRGQEARLRCSPMKGHSHVYWYRQLPEEGLKFMVYLQKENIIDESGMPKERFSAEFPKEGPSILRIQQVVRGDSAAYFCASSRGQAYEQYFGPGTRLTVT.

The CDR3: CASSQGPAGWGYNEQFF. The CDR3 DNA follows: TGTGCCAGCAGCCAAGGACCTGCGGGATGGGGCTACAATGAGCAGTTCTTC. The chain carries TRBV14 and TRBJ2-1, with TRBD2 as a possible D gene (6 bases). CDR1 SGHDN and CDR2 FVKESK come from the germline V gene. This CDR3 has 17 amino acids. Trimming took 1 base from V and 3 from J, leaving 16 bases between them.

V is TRBV11-2 and J is TRBJ2-2; 9 nucleotides align to TRBD1. Germline lookup yields CDR1 SGHAT and CDR2 FQNNGV. V trimming: 3 bases; J trimming: 0 bases; junction bases outside the gene matches: 8. The CDR3 runs 18 residues. The CDR3 DNA is TGTGCCAGCAGCTTGATTTCCTGGGACAGGGCGAACACCGGGGAGCTGTTTTTT. It yields the protein CASSLISWDRANTGELFF.

The chain recombines TRBV5-4 with TRBJ2-3; a weak D match, TRBD2 (5 bases). CDR1 and CDR2 (germline): SGHNT, YYREEE (reference sequence). The V end was cut by 4 bases, the J end by 1 base, with 13 bases between. This CDR3 is built from 15 residues. This CDR3 is CASSPRGLRTDTQYF. CDR3 DNA: TGTGCCAGCAGCCCTCGAGGACTTCGCACAGATACGCAGTATTTT.

The gene calls are TRBV7-6 and TRBJ2-2, with D unresolved. This CDR3 spans 13 amino acids. Germline CDR1 reads SGHVS; CDR2 reads FNYEAQ. Trimming stripped 6 bases from V and 1 base from J, with 6 bases between. The CDR3 region has the DNA TGTGCCAGCAGATATTTGAACACCGGGGAGCTGTTTTTT. As protein: CASRYLNTGELFF.

This clone was seen a single time. V gene TRBV18 combines with J gene TRBJ1-1; D may be TRBD1 (5 bases). The CDR3 sequence is 14 residues long. V was shortened by 6 bases and J by 5 bases, with 16 bases between the two germline ends. The germline CDR1 and CDR2 sequences are KGHSH and LQKENI. CDR3 bases: TGTGCCAGCTCTCCCGGGACCGGGTGGACTGAAGCTTTCTTT. Amino acids: CASSPGTGWTEAFF.

This chain joins TRBV28 and TRBJ2-1; 13 bases agree with TRBD2. The germline CDR1 and CDR2 sequences are MDHEN and SYDVKM. Trimming took 6 bases from V and 9 from J; bases not matched to a gene: 5. The CDR3 sequence is 14 residues long. The CDR3 here is CASSGLAGAVEQFF. CDR3 sequence (DNA): TGTGCCAGCAGCGGACTAGCGGGAGCTGTTGAGCAGTTCTTC. Drawing the rest from reference TRBV28 and TRBJ2-1, the complete variable domain is DVKVTQSSRYLVKRTGEKVFLECVQDMDHENMFWYRQDPGLGLRLIYFSYDVKMKEKGDIPEGYSVSREKKERFSLILESASTNQTSMYLCASSGLAGAVEQFFGPGTRLTVL.

CDR3 sequence (DNA): TGTGCCGGAACCGGACAGGGACGGCCCGGGGAGCTGTTTTTT. Amino acid sequence: CAGTGQGRPGELFF. The chain couples TRBV2 to TRBJ2-2, with TRBD1 matching 8 bases. The germline CDR1 and CDR2 sequences are SNHLY and FYNNEI. The CDR3 has 14 amino acids. V trimming: 11 bases; J trimming: 6 bases; junction bases outside the gene matches: 11.

This clone was found once. The CDR3 spells CASSQLGQGGEQYF. CDR3 nucleotide sequence: TGTGCCAGCAGTCAACTCGGACAGGGTGGCGAGCAGTACTTC. The chain has TRBV27 and TRBJ2-7; 8 bases line up with TRBD1. V lost 5 bases and J lost 6; bases outside the gene matches: 9. Germline CDR1 MNHEY, CDR2 SMNVEV (reference sequence). This CDR3 has 14 residues.

Regarding this clone: This CDR3 is also generated by other DNA sequences in the sample. CDR3 in DNA: TGCGCCAGCAGCTTGGACAGCATGAACACTGAAGCTTTCTTT. Its protein is CASSLDSMNTEAFF. The gene calls are TRBV5-1 and TRBJ1-1; D is ambiguous. Trimming removed 0 bases from V and 0 bases from J, with 6 bases in between. Looked up from germline, CDR1 is SGHRS and CDR2 is YFSETQ. The CDR3 spans 14 residues.

The rearrangement joins TRBV4-3 to TRBJ2-7; 8 bases fit TRBD1. The CDR3 extends over 16 amino acids. Looked up from germline, CDR1 is LGHNA and CDR2 is YSLEER. The V and J ends lost 0 bases and 0 bases, in that order; junction bases with no gene match: 4. The CDR3 reads CASSQDSTGGSYEQYF. The CDR3 nucleotides are TGCGCCAGCAGCCAAGATAGTACAGGGGGCTCCTACGAGCAGTACTTC.

The chain employs TRBV2 and TRBJ2-3; D remains unclear. The CDR3 contains 12 residues. Trimming left V 0 bases short and J 14 bases short, with 12 bases between. Germline assignment: CDR1 SNHLY and CDR2 FYNNEI. The chain's CDR3 is CASSEAGRYPYF. CDR3 DNA sequence: TGTGCCAGCAGTGAAGCCGGCAGGTATCCGTATTTT.

V and J are TRBV30 and TRBJ2-1, with TRBD2 identical over 8 bases. Germline V gene data show CDR1 as GTSNPN and CDR2 as SVGIG (reference sequence). Losses at the gene ends were 1 base for V and 4 bases for J; bases not matched to a gene: 12. The CDR3 has 17 residues. CDR3 amino acids: CAWSGGGAGDSYNEQFF. CDR3 nucleotide sequence: TGTGCCTGGAGTGGCGGCGGAGCGGGAGATTCGTACAATGAGCAGTTCTTC. The whole variable domain, filled in from reference TRBV30 and TRBJ2-1, reads SQTIHQWPATLVQPVGSPLSLECTVEGTSNPNLYWYRQAAGRGLQLLFYSVGIGQISSEVPQNLSASRPQDRQFILSSKKLLLSDSGFYLCAWSGGGAGDSYNEQFFGPGTRLTVL.

The chain uses TRBV7-9 and TRBJ2-1; D is undetermined. Trimming left V 3 bases short and J 8 bases short, with 14 bases between. The CDR3 totals 14 residues. Germline V gene lookup returns CDR1 SEHNR and CDR2 FQNEAQ (reference sequence). The CDR3 protein is CASSFAIFSDEQFF. The CDR3 coding sequence is TGTGCCAGCAGCTTTGCTATATTCAGCGATGAGCAGTTCTTC.

The gene calls are TRBV5-1 and TRBJ2-2, with 9 bases identical to TRBD2. The CDR3 contains 18 residues. V lost 0 bases, J lost 7 bases, and 13 bases stayed unmatched. Germline CDR1 and CDR2: SGHRS and YFSETQ. CDR3 sequence (DNA): TGCGCCAGCAGCTTGGAGGTAGCGGGAGCCCGAATCGGCGGGGAGCTGTTTTTT. Translated, it gives CASSLEVAGARIGGELFF.

The rearrangement uses TRBV9 and TRBJ2-1, with D possibly TRBD2 on 6 matching bases. This CDR3 comprises 14 residues. Germline loops: CDR1 SGDLS, CDR2 YYNGEE. V was clipped by 4 bases and J by 7 bases, with 15 bases between them. The chain's CDR3 is CASSSKGLSNEQFF. CDR3 DNA sequence: TGTGCCAGCAGCTCAAAAGGACTATCAAATGAGCAGTTCTTC.

The rearrangement links TRBV2 to TRBJ1-2; 9 nucleotides agree with TRBD1. Germline V lookup: CDR1 SNHLY, CDR2 FYNNEI. The V segment lost 6 bases and the J segment 13 bases; nucleotides outside the gene matches: 12. The CDR3 loop spans 13 amino acids. For the CDR3, the DNA is TGTGCCAGCAGAGTGACAGGGGGGGAAAAGGGCACCTTC. Translating it yields CASRVTGGEKGTF.

V is TRBV19 and J is TRBJ2-4, with 8 bases identical to TRBD2. V gave up 2 bases and J gave up 5 bases; unmatched junction bases: 5. Germline values: CDR1 LNHDA, CDR2 SQIVND (reference sequence). The CDR3 spans 15 residues. The CDR3, as DNA: TGTGCCAGTAGTATATCGGCGGGAGGACAAAACATTCAGTACTTC. Protein sequence: CASSISAGGQNIQYF. The variable domain in full, completed from reference TRBV19 and TRBJ2-4, reads DGGITQSPKYLFRKEGQNVTLSCEQNLNHDAMYWYRQDPGQGLRLIYYSQIVNDFQKGDIAEGYSVSREKKESFPLTVTSAQKNPTAFYLCASSISAGGQNIQYFGAGTRLSVL.